A selection of T cell receptor beta chains follows, all from one sample in a study of post-analysis software for immune sequencing data. TCRdb passed the PCR reads through MiXCR, listing each CDR3 protein once. The data hold about 540,000 distinct CDR3 sequences, with 30% to 40% observed a single time. The sequenced material came from blood. The source is a girl younger than 18 with multiple sclerosis. CDR3s include the opening cysteine and the closing phenylalanine or tryptophan. D genes are given only for firm matches. Clone size is shown for a subset of rows, as once, few, many or a class of expanded clone.

D gene,clone size,V gene,J gene,CDR3 protein,CDR3 DNA
-,-,TRBV5-1,TRBJ1-1,CASSLPGANTEAFF,TGCGCCAGCAGCTTACCTGGGGCGAACACTGAAGCTTTCTTT
-,-,TRBV7-9,TRBJ2-4,CASGEELAKNIQYF,TGTGCCAGCGGGGAAGAGCTAGCCAAAAACATTCAGTACTTC
TRBD1,few,TRBV5-1,TRBJ2-7,CASSPGTGGRYEQYF,TGCGCCAGCAGCCCTGGGACAGGGGGCCGGTACGAGCAGTACTTC
TRBD2,-,TRBV7-8,TRBJ2-3,CASSKVGGRSDTQYF,TGTGCCAGCAGCAAAGTGGGGGGGAGGTCAGATACGCAGTATTTT
-,-,TRBV27,TRBJ2-6,CASRRLSSGANVLTF,TGTGCCAGCAGGCGACTAAGCTCTGGGGCCAACGTCCTGACTTTC
-,-,TRBV4-1,TRBJ1-1,CASSPYSQVRNTEAFF,TGCGCCAGCAGCCCCTATTCACAGGTCAGAAACACTGAAGCTTTCTTT
-,-,TRBV15,TRBJ2-1,CATSPRGGAYERFF,TGTGCCACCAGCCCAAGGGGGGGGGCCTATGAGCGGTTCTTC
TRBD1,few,TRBV14,TRBJ1-6,CASSQVVGGFRNSPLHF,TGTGCCAGCAGCCAAGTCGTAGGGGGCTTCCGGAATTCACCCCTCCACTTT
-,few,TRBV29-1,TRBJ1-5,CSNPPSNQPQHF,TGCAGCAACCCCCCAAGCAATCAGCCCCAGCATTTT
TRBD2,-,TRBV6-2/TRBV6-3,TRBJ2-1,CASSYNSGGAFYEQFF,TGTGCCAGCAGCTACAATAGCGGGGGGGCGTTTTATGAGCAGTTCTTC
-,many,TRBV24-1,TRBJ1-1,CATSDSTFGDTEAFF,TGTGCCACCAGTGATTCAACATTCGGGGACACTGAAGCTTTCTTT
TRBD1,-,TRBV18,TRBJ2-7,CASSSRQGPYEQYF,TGTGCCAGCTCATCCCGACAGGGCCCCTACGAGCAGTACTTC
TRBD1,-,TRBV10-3,TRBJ2-7,CAISEPVTGTGTYEQYF,TGTGCCATCAGTGAGCCTGTTACCGGGACAGGGACATACGAGCAGTACTTC
-,-,TRBV7-2,TRBJ2-4,CASSLGFRRLAKNIQYF,TGTGCCAGCAGCTTAGGGTTCCGGAGGCTAGCCAAAAACATTCAGTACTTC
-,-,TRBV15,TRBJ1-2,CATSSAWDLPNYGYTF,TGTGCCACCAGCAGCGCCTGGGACTTACCTAACTATGGCTACACCTTC
-,few,TRBV27,TRBJ1-5,CASSVQTNQPQHF,TGTGCCAGCAGTGTACAGACTAATCAGCCCCAGCATTTT
TRBD2,-,TRBV6-1,TRBJ2-3,CASSAAGGRADTQYF,TGTGCCAGCAGTGCAGCGGGGGGGCGAGCAGATACGCAGTATTTT
-,-,TRBV7-9,TRBJ1-5,CACSLAESNQPQHF,TGTGCCTGCAGCTTAGCGGAGAGCAATCAGCCCCAGCATTTT